These T cell receptor beta chains were read from a single sample in a study of T cell responses to AZD1222 COVID-19 vaccine. TCRdb's copy holds only in-frame clones and misses some; the assay was immunoSEQ multiplex PCR. The sample contains about 150,000 clones, 80% to 95% of which appear only once. This sample comprised peripheral blood, obtained on day 0 of AZD1222 vaccination. The origin of the receptors is an adult in good health. The CDR3 runs from the conserved cysteine through the conserved F or W.

V gene,J gene,CDR3 protein
TRBV19,TRBJ1-5,CASSIMGGNQPQHF
TRBV12-3/TRBV12-4,TRBJ1-6,CASSLLGDSPLHF
TRBV7-6,TRBJ2-1,CASSLAGNSYNEQFF
TRBV2,TRBJ1-5,CASRDTIPRRGNQPQHF
TRBV7-8,TRBJ1-5,CASSDQPGDGGPPQHF
TRBV7-9,TRBJ2-7,CASSPTGGSEQYF
TRBV27,TRBJ1-4,CASSLSAGNEKLFF
TRBV9,TRBJ2-7,CASGRRDSAGEQYF
TRBV5-3,TRBJ2-5,CARRGPGQGQETQYF
TRBV10-1,TRBJ2-7,CASSEGGPLYEQYF
TRBV28,TRBJ2-1,CAITGRSAKDGVYNEQFF
TRBV30,TRBJ1-5,CASSHGSNQPQHF
TRBV4-3,TRBJ1-2,CASSQGRTIGTYGYTF
TRBV30,TRBJ2-5,CAWSDPDRGNQETQYF
TRBV11-2,TRBJ2-2,CASRSRTDNTGELFF
TRBV7-2,TRBJ1-2,CASSRGLYGYTF
TRBV7-9,TRBJ2-5,CASSLRSGLQETQYF
TRBV6-5,TRBJ2-3,CASSYSFTDTQYF
TRBV6-4,TRBJ2-1,CASSDSEGLAGANSYNEQFF
TRBV18,TRBJ2-3,CASSPPWDTQYF
TRBV15,TRBJ1-4,CATSRGGVEKLFF
TRBV12-3/TRBV12-4,TRBJ2-7,CASSLGAGGEQYF
TRBV5-1,TRBJ2-7,CASTPGGSKGSGYEQYF
TRBV18,TRBJ2-6,CASSAPAGSSGANVLTF
TRBV4-1,TRBJ1-5,CASSQDRSQEYSNQPQHF
TRBV5-1,TRBJ2-1,CASRRPGLAGGEQFF
TRBV9,TRBJ1-4,CASSVGTGGSGRNEKLFF
TRBV5-4,TRBJ2-3,CASSLAGRPDTQYF
TRBV9,TRBJ2-1,CASSPPNSGSSYNEQFF
TRBV27,TRBJ1-2,CASSFGRGNYGYTF
TRBV9,TRBJ2-1,CASSPHGTSGRNNEQFF
TRBV7-3,TRBJ1-1,CASSPRWGSTEAFF
TRBV27,TRBJ2-5,CASSLSWGFTEETQYF
TRBV9,TRBJ2-7,CASSNDRGTSEQYF
TRBV19,TRBJ1-1,CASTTGQARAFF
TRBV11-2,TRBJ1-1,CASSPRGDRRNTEAFF
TRBV7-9,TRBJ1-1,CASSLAEVNTEAFF
TRBV28,TRBJ1-2,CASSGQVVYGYTF
TRBV5-4,TRBJ1-2,CASSLVGDTYGYTF
TRBV9,TRBJ1-6,CASSVGGTGTYYNSPLHF
TRBV7-8,TRBJ1-1,CASSNRGMNTEAFF
TRBV10-2,TRBJ2-7,CASSAQVLGSYEQYF
TRBV4-1,TRBJ2-1,CASSQPGMYNEQFF
TRBV19,TRBJ1-1,CASSIQGAHTEAFF
TRBV6-2/TRBV6-3,TRBJ1-2,CASSYLGAHGYTF
TRBV11-1,TRBJ2-1,CASSLEGPLSYNEQFF
TRBV9,TRBJ2-7,CASSVEQGATYEQYF
TRBV10-1,TRBJ2-1,CASSTAGVVEQFF
TRBV25-1,TRBJ2-1,CASQLAGGRYNEQFF
TRBV19,TRBJ1-3,CASFRLGSSGNTIYF
TRBV7-9,TRBJ1-1,CASSLSDRQAFF
TRBV2,TRBJ1-2,CASGTGGMIYGYTF
TRBV4-1,TRBJ1-1,CASSQELHGGTEAFF
TRBV5-1,TRBJ2-5,CASKAEGAETQYF
TRBV28,TRBJ2-1,CASSRPGAGAPGEQFF